Listed below are T cell receptor beta chains from one sample, sequenced in a study of OX40 agonist ivuxolimab in advanced cancers. Using immunoSEQ multiplex PCR, the repertoire was profiled, and TCRdb retains in-frame clones only, with some absent. The table records approximately 70,000 clones, 86% of them present only once. Specimen: CD4+ or CD8+ T cells sorted from blood, collected in a trial of the OX40 agonist ivuxolimab. The receptors were gathered from an adult with an advanced solid tumor such as melanoma, head and neck, liver or kidney cancer. CDR3s include the opening cysteine and the closing phenylalanine or tryptophan. D genes are given only for firm matches. For some rows the clone size is stated as once, few or many, or as a class when expanded; others skip it.

>TRBV25-1|NA|TRBD2|TRBJ2-5
CASSFPGLWKETQYF
TGTGCCAGCAGTTTTCCGGGACTATGGAAAGAGACCCAGTACTTC
>TRBV5-5|few|NA|TRBJ2-5
CASSYRVGETQYF
TGTGCCAGCAGCTACAGGGTGGGGGAGACCCAGTACTTC
>TRBV5-1|NA|NA|TRBJ2-2
CASSLEGGTGELFF
TGCGCCAGCAGCTTGGAGGGTGGCACCGGGGAGCTGTTTTTT
>TRBV7-8|once|NA|TRBJ1-2
CASSLGAGHYGYTF
TGTGCCAGCAGCTTAGGTGCGGGGCACTATGGCTACACCTTC
>TRBV19|NA|NA|TRBJ2-2
CASSLRTVANTGELFF
TGTGCCAGTAGTCTCCGGACGGTAGCTAATACCGGGGAGCTGTTTTTT
>TRBV28|NA|NA|TRBJ1-2
CASSRTSPRYGYTF
TGTGCCAGCAGTCGTACCTCTCCACGGTATGGCTACACCTTC
>TRBV7-9|NA|NA|TRBJ1-5
CASSLMGNQPQHF
TGTGCCAGCAGCTTAATGGGCAATCAGCCCCAGCATTTT
>TRBV9|NA|NA|TRBJ1-3
CASSVGGAGNTIYF
TGTGCCAGCAGCGTAGGGGGGGCTGGAAACACCATATATTTT
>TRBV30|NA|NA|TRBJ2-7
CAWSLQGEQYF
TGTGCCTGGAGTCTTCAGGGGGAGCAGTACTTC
>TRBV5-1|NA|NA|TRBJ1-4
CASSWLGEKLFF
TGCGCCAGCAGCTGGTTGGGGGAAAAACTGTTTTTT
>TRBV5-4|few|NA|TRBJ1-2
CASSLDRASGYTF
TGTGCCAGCAGTTTGGACCGGGCCTCCGGCTACACCTTC
>TRBV4-3|NA|NA|TRBJ2-3
CASSQGGDLTDTQYF
TGCGCCAGCAGCCAAGGGGGGGACCTTACAGATACGCAGTATTTT
>TRBV19|NA|NA|TRBJ2-5
CASSILSGAQETQYF
TGTGCCAGTAGTATACTATCTGGGGCCCAAGAGACCCAGTACTTC
>TRBV6-4|NA|NA|TRBJ1-1
CASSDQWNTEAFF
TGTGCCAGCAGTGACCAGTGGAACACTGAAGCTTTCTTT
>TRBV7-2|NA|NA|TRBJ1-5
CASSPGGGFKPQHF
TGTGCCAGCAGCCCCGGGGGGGGTTTTAAGCCCCAGCATTTT
>TRBV2|NA|TRBD1|TRBJ2-7
CASRLQGASYEQYF
TGTGCCAGCAGACTACAGGGGGCTAGCTACGAGCAGTACTTC
>TRBV2|NA|NA|TRBJ2-5
CASNFRRQEPQYF
TGTGCCAGCAACTTTCGTCGCCAAGAGCCCCAGTACTTC
>TRBV7-3|few|NA|TRBJ2-1
CASSLNKVNEQFF
TGTGCCAGCAGCCTCAACAAAGTGAATGAGCAGTTCTTC
>TRBV6-5|NA|NA|TRBJ2-3
CASSLADLPDTQYF
TGTGCCAGCAGCCTCGCCGATTTGCCAGATACGCAGTATTTT
>TRBV19|NA|NA|TRBJ1-5
CASSRAISPQHF
TGTGCCAGTAGTCGAGCAATCAGCCCCCAGCATTTT
>TRBV29-1|NA|NA|TRBJ1-2
CSVSRTDGYTF
TGCAGCGTGAGCCGGACGGATGGCTACACCTTC
>TRBV29-1|NA|NA|TRBJ1-5
CSVTYRAGQPQHF
TGCAGCGTTACATATCGAGCCGGGCAGCCCCAGCATTTT
>TRBV28|NA|TRBD2|TRBJ2-3
CASSLTSGGASDTQYF
TGTGCCAGCAGTTTGACTAGCGGGGGGGCCTCAGATACGCAGTATTTT
>TRBV30|NA|NA|TRBJ2-5
CAWELRGTQYF
TGTGCCTGGGAACTCCGGGGGACCCAGTACTTC
>TRBV2|once|NA|TRBJ2-2
CASSEGNRGTGELFF
TGTGCCAGCAGTGAAGGAAATAGGGGGACCGGGGAGCTGTTTTTT
>TRBV19|NA|NA|TRBJ1-1
CASSSRGWAFF
TGTGCCAGTAGTTCCAGGGGTTGGGCTTTCTTT
>TRBV21-1|NA|NA|TRBJ1-1
CASSVFRWNTEAFF
TGTGCCAGCAGCGTCTTCAGATGGAACACTGAAGCTTTCTTT
>TRBV7-8|NA|NA|TRBJ1-1
CASSLANSGTEAFF
TGTGCCAGCAGCTTAGCAAACTCGGGAACTGAAGCTTTCTTT
>TRBV5-1|NA|TRBD1|TRBJ1-4
CASSLAGTVNEKLFF
TGCGCCAGCAGCTTGGCCGGGACAGTCAATGAAAAACTGTTTTTT
>TRBV5-5|NA|NA|TRBJ1-1
CASSSQNTEAFF
TGTGCCAGCAGCTCTCAAAACACTGAAGCTTTCTTT
>TRBV10-3|NA|NA|TRBJ2-3
CAISGDTDTQYF
TGTGCCATCAGTGGAGACACAGATACGCAGTATTTT
>TRBV5-6|NA|NA|TRBJ1-2
CASSWTGSLDYGYTF
TGTGCCAGCAGCTGGACGGGATCCCTGGACTATGGCTACACCTTC
>TRBV6-6|NA|NA|TRBJ1-2
CASSTENYGYTF
TGTGCCAGCAGTACAGAGAACTATGGCTACACCTTC
>TRBV7-9|NA|NA|TRBJ1-4
CASSTGQRGSNEKLFF
TGTGCCAGCAGCACCGGACAGCGGGGCTCTAATGAAAAACTGTTTTTT
>TRBV6-5|NA|NA|TRBJ2-3
CASSNYLGTDTQYF
TGTGCCAGCAGTAATTACCTAGGAACAGATACGCAGTATTTT
>TRBV11-3|NA|NA|TRBJ1-2
CASSLGEERGYTF
TGTGCCAGCAGCTTAGGGGAGGAACGGGGCTACACCTTC
>TRBV28|NA|NA|TRBJ2-7
CASSHSYEQYF
TGTGCCAGCAGTCACTCCTACGAGCAGTACTTC
>TRBV5-4|NA|NA|TRBJ1-4
CASSPTGANEKLFF
TGTGCCAGCAGCCCCACAGGTGCTAATGAAAAACTGTTTTTT
>TRBV5-1|NA|NA|TRBJ2-1
CASSLEAGSRNEQFF
TGCGCCAGCAGCTTGGAGGCAGGATCTAGGAATGAGCAGTTCTTC
>TRBV5-1|NA|NA|TRBJ1-1
CASSLGRPGTEAFF
TGCGCCAGCAGCTTGGGCAGGCCGGGCACTGAAGCTTTCTTT
>TRBV9|NA|NA|TRBJ2-3
CASTPPWKVTQYF
TGTGCCAGCACCCCACCGTGGAAGGTTACGCAGTATTTT
>TRBV27|NA|NA|TRBJ1-2
CASSTRVGISNGYTF
TGTGCCAGCAGCACAAGGGTTGGTATATCCAATGGCTACACCTTC
>TRBV19|NA|TRBD2|TRBJ2-7
CASSWRGSGEQYF
TGTGCCAGTAGTTGGCGGGGGTCAGGCGAGCAGTACTTC
>TRBV7-8|NA|NA|TRBJ2-7
CASSREPGEQYF
TGTGCCAGCAGCCGTGAACCGGGAGAGCAGTACTTC
>TRBV4-3|NA|NA|TRBJ2-2
CASSQVGGIGELFF
TGCGCCAGCAGCCAGGTTGGGGGGATCGGGGAGCTGTTTTTT
>TRBV5-4|NA|TRBD1|TRBJ2-7
CASSLAGQPLYPYF
TGTGCCAGCAGCTTGGCGGGACAGCCCCTCTATCCGTACTTC
>TRBV5-4|NA|TRBD2|TRBJ2-7
CASSLGPSGGANEQYF
TGTGCCAGCAGCTTAGGGCCTAGCGGGGGGGCGAACGAGCAGTACTTC
>TRBV19|NA|NA|TRBJ1-6
CASRTGTNSPLHF
TGTGCCAGTAGAACGGGGACGAATTCACCCCTCCACTTT
>TRBV4-1|NA|NA|TRBJ2-7
CASSRPTPGAPYEQYF
TGCGCCAGCAGCCGGCCCACCCCTGGGGCCCCCTACGAGCAGTACTTC